This T cell receptor beta chain stems from a study of T cell responses to AZD1222 COVID-19 vaccine. CDR3 length equals 18 residues. CDR1 is SGHVS and CDR2 is FNYEAQ in the germline V gene. V gave up 5 bases and J gave up 6 bases, with 28 bases separating them. Produced via immunoSEQ multiplex PCR; TCRdb's table is partial and in-frame only. The sample lists roughly 140,000 clones; approximately 78% were seen once. The chain links TRBV7-6 to TRBJ1-2, with TRBD1 as a possible D gene (5 bases). The sample in question was peripheral blood, obtained on day 0 of MenACWY control vaccination. The source of this sequence is an adult in good health. The CDR3 loop reads CASSPPGGGVRVTNGYTF. The DNA of the CDR3 is TGTGCCAGCAGCCCCCCGGGCGGGGGTGTGCGTGTAACTAATGGCTACACCTTC. Full variable domain (remainder filled in from reference TRBV7-6 and TRBJ1-2): GAGVSQSPRYKVTKRGQDVALRCDPISGHVSLYWYRQALGQGPEFLTYFNYEAQQDKSGLPNDRFSAERPEGSISTLTIQRTEQRDSAMYRCASSPPGGGVRVTNGYTFGSGTRLTVV.